This T cell receptor (beta chain) was identified during a study of a mutant IDH1 vaccine in newly diagnosed glioma. Study at large: Each patient was administered eight vaccinations, scheduled in weeks 1, 3, 5, 7, 11, 15, 19 and 23. In some groups vaccination began 4-6 weeks post-radiotherapy; others received it with temozolomide. Sex among treated patients split 62.5% male, about 40% female; mean age was roughly 40 years.

Assay used: immunoSEQ multiplex PCR; TCRdb lists only in-frame clones, some missing. Altogether around 50,000 clones are present, 85% to 90% being singletons, with the ten largest covering roughly 5.1%. Indicated time point: week 5, during vaccination. What each vaccine dose contained was 300 ug of mutant IDH1 20-mer peptide, accompanied by topical imiquimod. In germline, CDR1 is LNHDA, CDR2 SQIVND (reference sequence). The CDR3 runs to 18 residues. Trimming removed 3 bases from V and 0 bases from J, with 15 bases in between. Notes on the study in general: Pseudoprogression apparently lacked any relation to changes in top peripheral T cell clonotypes.

This clone was seen a handful of times. What it binds is unknown. Sample: PBMCs, taken from a glioma patient whose treatment included an IDH1 peptide vaccine. The clonotype comes from a woman in her thirties or forties with glioma. The chain links TRBV19 to TRBJ2-6; TRBD1 is a possible D gene (5 bases). CDR3: CASSIRSGLHSGANVLTF. The CDR3, as DNA: TGTGCCAGTAGTATTCGGTCAGGGCTTCACTCTGGGGCCAACGTCCTGACTTTC.